The 16 T cell receptor beta chains reported below all come from one sample, sequenced in a study of blood T cell repertoires in COVID-19. TCRdb's copy holds only in-frame clones and misses some; the assay was immunoSEQ multiplex PCR. The profile shows 300,000 to 500,000 clones, roughly 90% of them singletons. The sample taken for sequencing was PBMCs or T cells enriched from blood (not recorded which). All receptors come from a woman in her 30s with acute COVID-19.

This clone was found once. The rearrangement links TRBV4-1 to TRBJ1-5; D is unresolved. The CDR3 runs 14 residues. The V and J ends lost 4 bases and 0 bases respectively, with 7 bases between them. Germline CDR1 reads MGHRA; CDR2 reads YSYEKL. The CDR3 spells CASSPHFSNQPQHF. The CDR3 nucleotides read TGCGCCAGCAGCCCGCACTTTAGCAATCAGCCCCAGCATTTT.

The CDR3 DNA reads TGTGCCATCAAACAGGCCAGGGTAGGCGGCTACACCTTC. Translating it yields CAIKQARVGGYTF. This chain uses TRBV10-3 with TRBJ1-2, with D perhaps TRBD1 (5 bases). V was shortened by 7 bases and J by 8 bases, with 17 bases between the two germline ends. Germline values: CDR1 ENHRY, CDR2 SYGVKD. There are 13 residues in the CDR3.

The chain joins TRBV24-1 to TRBJ1-1, with D possibly being TRBD1 (5 bases). Germline CDR1 and CDR2: KGHDR and SFDVKD. The CDR3 is made up of 13 amino acids. V lost 9 bases to trimming and J lost 5 bases, with 15 bases between them. The CDR3 region is CATGGWGETEAFF. In DNA form, the CDR3 reads TGTGCCACCGGCGGTTGGGGGGAGACTGAAGCTTTCTTT.

This clone was seen a few times. The V call is TRBV2, the J call TRBJ1-5; 8 nucleotides align to TRBD1. Germline trimming cut 10 bases from V and 6 bases from J; bases unmatched to any gene: 8. Germline loops: CDR1 SNHLY, CDR2 FYNNEI. The CDR3 is 13 amino acids. This CDR3 reads CAIARGQAQPQHF. CDR3 DNA sequence: TGTGCCATCGCCAGGGGGCAGGCTCAGCCCCAGCATTTT.

This rearrangement joins TRBV15 to TRBJ2-3; possibly TRBD2 for D (6 bases). V gave up 3 bases and J gave up 6 bases, with 13 bases separating them. Germline-derived CDR1 and CDR2 are LNHNV and YYDKDF (reference sequence). The CDR3 length is 14 residues. The CDR3 loop reads CATSREGPGDTQYF. The CDR3 region has the DNA TGTGCCACCAGCAGGGAGGGGCCGGGGGATACGCAGTATTTT.

This chain uses TRBV18 with TRBJ1-4, with D unresolved. Trimming pared 3 bases from V and 12 bases from J, leaving 17 bases between. CDR3 length equals 14 residues. The germline CDR1 and CDR2 sequences are KGHSH and LQKENI. CDR3 DNA: TGTGCCAGCTCACCGAGTGCCGGTGATGTAGAACTGTTTTTT. This codes for CASSPSAGDVELFF.

The chain combines TRBV9 with TRBJ1-6; 7 nucleotides agree with TRBD1. Per germline, CDR1 SGDLS and CDR2 YYNGEE. The CDR3 has 16 residues. Losses at the gene ends were 0 bases for V and 7 bases for J; bases not matched to a gene: 7. This CDR3 reads CASSVDSGQRNSPLHF. The CDR3 DNA sequence: TGTGCCAGCAGCGTAGACTCGGGACAGCGCAATTCACCCCTCCACTTT.

This sequence joins TRBV29-1 and TRBJ1-2; tentatively, D is TRBD1 (5 bases). Germline V gene data show CDR1 as SQVTM and CDR2 as ANQGSEA. Trimming removed 7 bases at V and 4 bases at J, with 10 bases between. The CDR3 contains 11 residues. As DNA, the CDR3 is TGCAGCGCTCACGACAGCTATGGCTACACCTTC. Protein product: CSAHDSYGYTF. Full variable domain (remainder filled in from reference TRBV29-1 and TRBJ1-2): SAVISQKPSRDICQRGTSLTIQCQVDSQVTMMFWYRQQPGQSLTLIATANQGSEATYESGFVIDKFPISRPNLTFSTLTVSNMSPEDSSIYLCSAHDSYGYTFGSGTRLTVV.

The chain carries TRBV10-1 and TRBJ1-1; a weak D match, TRBD1 (5 bases). The CDR3 spans 14 residues. CDR1 and CDR2 (germline): WNHNN, SYGVQD (reference sequence). V lost 2 bases, J lost 3 bases, and 10 bases lay in between. CDR3: CASSEGGADTEAFF. The CDR3 DNA reads TGCGCCAGCAGTGAGGGAGGGGCTGACACTGAAGCTTTCTTT.

J is TRBJ2-5 and V is TRBV6-6; tentative D call: TRBD1 (6 bases). Deletions cut 7 bases from V and 7 bases from J, with 16 bases between. This CDR3 region has 13 residues. The germline CDR1 and CDR2 sequences are MNHNY and SVGAGI (reference sequence). The CDR3 here is CASTPNRAGTQYF. CDR3 DNA: TGTGCCAGCACCCCGAACAGGGCGGGGACCCAGTACTTC.

There are many counts of this clone. The chain combines TRBV30 with TRBJ2-3, with D possibly being TRBD2 (5 bases). CDR3 size: 13 residues. Trimming left V 2 bases short and J 2 bases short, with 8 bases between. CDR1 and CDR2 from the germline V gene are GTSNPN and SVGIG (reference sequence). The CDR3 loop reads CAWSRTYTDTQYF. The CDR3 nucleotides are TGTGCCTGGAGTCGGACTTACACAGATACGCAGTATTTT.

Only one count was recorded for this clone. The chain joins TRBV7-2 to TRBJ2-3; D is unclear. The germline V and J ends were trimmed by 3 bases and 4 bases, with 8 bases remaining between them. CDR1 and CDR2 from the germline V gene are SGHTA and FQGNSA. The CDR3 length is 13 residues. CDR3 nucleotides: TGTGCCAGCAGCTTTCAGGTCTCAGATACGCAGTATTTT. This codes for CASSFQVSDTQYF.

This clone appeared a single time. The chain uses TRBV7-9 and TRBJ1-4; no clear D gene. The V gene lost 1 base and the J gene lost 16 bases, with 13 bases spanning the gap. This CDR3 is 12 amino acids long. Germline V gene sequence: CDR1 SEHNR, CDR2 FQNEAQ (reference sequence). Here the CDR3 reads CASSLGQAPKFF. The DNA for the CDR3 is TGTGCCAGCAGCTTAGGCCAGGCCCCCAAGTTTTTT. Full variable domain (rest looked up from reference TRBV7-9 and TRBJ1-4): DTGVSQNPRHKITKRGQNVTFRCDPISEHNRLYWYRQTLGQGPEFLTYFQNEAQLEKSRLLSDRFSAERPKGSFSTLEIQRTEQGDSAMYLCASSLGQAPKFFGSGTQLSVL.

The J gene is TRBJ2-2, the V gene TRBV7-6; a possible D gene is TRBD2 (6 bases). Germline V gives CDR1 SGHVS, CDR2 FNYEAQ. CDR3 size: 16 residues. Trimming stripped 1 base from V and 0 bases from J, with 9 bases between. CDR3 sequence (DNA): TGTGCCAGCAGCTTAGTGGGGGGATCGAACACCGGGGAGCTGTTTTTT. Its translation: CASSLVGGSNTGELFF.

The sample holds a few counts of this clone. The rearrangement links TRBV6-2 or TRBV6-3 to TRBJ2-7, with a weak D call TRBD1 (6 bases). CDR1 MNHEY and CDR2 SVGEGT come from the germline V gene. The CDR3 is 13 residues long. Trimming pared 5 bases from V and 5 bases from J, leaving 13 bases between. CDR3 amino acids: CASSPPGVDEQYF. CDR3 DNA: TGTGCCAGCAGTCCCCCAGGGGTGGACGAGCAGTACTTC.

The V gene is TRBV12-3 or TRBV12-4, the J gene TRBJ1-6; D uncertain. Trimming removed 0 bases from V and 17 bases from J, with 11 bases in between. The CDR3 covers 12 residues. The CDR3 here is CASSLAQVAVHF. The CDR3 DNA reads TGTGCCAGCAGTTTAGCGCAGGTGGCCGTCCACTTT.